The T cell receptor beta chain described here comes from a study of CD8+ T cells in alopecia areata. Overall study: Treated patients were given 5 to 10 mg oral tofacitinib twice daily.

Study-wide findings and caveats: How baseline CD8+ expansion relates to response remains uncertain (there was one nonresponder).

Sample treatment: oral pan-JAK inhibitor, 5-10 mg twice daily. Alopecia areata patients had lesional scalp punch biopsies and peripheral blood taken from them. V was pared by 0 bases and J by 4 bases, with 7 bases between. The CDR3 loop spans 14 amino acids. Germline CDR1 reads SGHRS; CDR2 reads YFSETQ. Extracted RNA was reverse transcribed, and the resulting cDNA served as sequencing template. Clones were sequenced by immunoSEQ multiplex PCR, and TCRdb holds only the in-frame ones, with some missing. The data show roughly 5,900 clones, roughly 67% seen once. This clone has only a few counts. As yet, its antigen is unknown.

This specimen was skin, taken around week 31, from a patient treated with tofacitinib. This TCR came from a human donor with alopecia areata. The rearrangement links TRBV5-1 to TRBJ2-2; no reliable D call. In DNA, the CDR3 is TGCGCCAGCAGCTTGGAAGCAATCACCGGGGAGCTGTTTTTT. It is translated as CASSLEAITGELFF.